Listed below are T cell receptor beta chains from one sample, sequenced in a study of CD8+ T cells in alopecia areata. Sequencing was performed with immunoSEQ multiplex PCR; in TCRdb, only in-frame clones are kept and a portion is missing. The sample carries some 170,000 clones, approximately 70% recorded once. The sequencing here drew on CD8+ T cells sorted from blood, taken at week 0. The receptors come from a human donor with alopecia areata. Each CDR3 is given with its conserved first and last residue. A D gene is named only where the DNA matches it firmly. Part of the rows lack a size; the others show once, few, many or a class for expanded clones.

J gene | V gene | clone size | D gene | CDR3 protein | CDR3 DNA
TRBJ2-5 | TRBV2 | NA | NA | CASSDWEAETQYF | TGTGCCAGCAGTGATTGGGAGGCAGAGACCCAGTACTTC
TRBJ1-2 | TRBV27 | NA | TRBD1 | CASSPTGGLDGYTF | TGTGCCAGCAGTCCCACAGGGGGCTTAGATGGCTACACCTTC
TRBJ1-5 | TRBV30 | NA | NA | CAWRSDHSNQPQHF | TGTGCCTGGAGATCGGACCATAGCAATCAGCCCCAGCATTTT
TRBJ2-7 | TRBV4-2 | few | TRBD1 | CASSLRIGQGREQYF | TGTGCCAGCAGCCTGCGGATTGGACAGGGGAGGGAGCAGTACTTC
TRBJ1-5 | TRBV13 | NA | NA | CASSLEDQPQHF | TGTGCCAGCAGCTTAGAAGATCAGCCCCAGCATTTT
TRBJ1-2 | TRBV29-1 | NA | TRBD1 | CSASGTGALGYTF | TGCAGCGCTTCCGGGACAGGGGCTTTAGGCTACACCTTC
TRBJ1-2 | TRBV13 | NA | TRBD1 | CASSPIDRVYGYTF | TGTGCCAGCAGCCCGATTGACAGGGTTTATGGCTACACCTTC
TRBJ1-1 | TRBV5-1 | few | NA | CASRTENSQYEAFF | TGCGCCAGCCGGACGGAAAACTCGCAATATGAAGCTTTCTTT
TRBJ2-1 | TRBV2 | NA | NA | CASSDDTISSYNEQFF | TGTGCCAGCAGTGACGATACGATAAGCTCCTACAATGAGCAGTTCTTC
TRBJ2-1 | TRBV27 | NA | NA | CASSYKQGSNEQFF | TGTGCCAGCAGCTATAAGCAGGGATCCAATGAGCAGTTCTTC
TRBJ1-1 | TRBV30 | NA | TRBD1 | CAWSSGGYWAFF | TGTGCCTGGAGCTCAGGGGGCTACTGGGCTTTCTTT
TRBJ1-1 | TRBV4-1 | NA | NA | CASEGGAMNTEAFF | TGCGCCAGCGAAGGAGGGGCGATGAACACTGAAGCTTTCTTT
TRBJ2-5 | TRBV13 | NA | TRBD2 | CASSHPSGGARETQYF | TGTGCCAGCAGCCACCCTAGCGGGGGGGCACGCGAGACCCAGTACTTC
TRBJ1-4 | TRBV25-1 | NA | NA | CASSPGAGSNEKLFF | TGTGCCAGCAGTCCGGGGGCAGGATCTAATGAAAAACTGTTTTTT
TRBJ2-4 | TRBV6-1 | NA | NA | CASSESLDIQYF | TGTGCCAGCAGTGAATCCCTCGACATTCAGTACTTC
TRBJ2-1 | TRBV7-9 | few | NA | CASSFLGAKRPDEQFF | TGTGCCAGCAGCTTTCTCGGGGCAAAGAGGCCGGATGAGCAGTTCTTC
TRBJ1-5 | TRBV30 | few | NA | CAWGTYSNQPQHF | TGTGCCTGGGGGACGTATAGCAATCAGCCCCAGCATTTT
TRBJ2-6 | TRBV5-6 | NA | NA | CASSGLARLLSGANVLTF | TGTGCCAGCAGCGGATTGGCCAGGTTGCTCTCTGGGGCCAACGTCCTGACTTTC
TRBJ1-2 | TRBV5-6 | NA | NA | CASSADSYGYTF | TGTGCCAGCAGCGCGGACAGCTATGGCTACACCTTC
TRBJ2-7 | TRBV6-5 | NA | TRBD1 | CASRAPGQGTEQYF | TGTGCCAGCAGGGCTCCGGGACAGGGGACCGAGCAGTACTTC
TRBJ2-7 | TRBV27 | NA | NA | CASSLFSGSEQYF | TGTGCCAGCAGTTTATTCTCGGGGAGCGAGCAGTACTTC
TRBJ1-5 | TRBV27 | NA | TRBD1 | CASADGQAQWPQHF | TGTGCCAGCGCCGACGGACAGGCCCAATGGCCCCAGCATTTT
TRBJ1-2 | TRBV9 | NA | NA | CASSVDRDPFSGYTF | TGTGCCAGCAGCGTAGATAGGGATCCTTTTTCAGGCTACACCTTC
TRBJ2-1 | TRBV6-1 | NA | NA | CASSEVANEQFF | TGTGCCAGCAGTGAAGTTGCAAATGAGCAGTTCTTC
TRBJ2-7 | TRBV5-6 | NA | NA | CASCGEGRYEQYF | TGTGCCAGCTGCGGAGAGGGGAGATACGAGCAGTACTTC
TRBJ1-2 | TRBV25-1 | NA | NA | CASSEKGVYGYTF | TGTGCCAGCAGTGAAAAGGGGGTCTATGGCTACACCTTC
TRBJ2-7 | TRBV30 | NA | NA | CACSGQSGGRVYEQYF | TGTGCCTGTAGCGGTCAGTCGGGGGGCCGTGTTTACGAGCAGTACTTC
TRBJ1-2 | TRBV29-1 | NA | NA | CSVEDRTINYGYTF | TGCAGCGTTGAAGATCGAACCATTAACTATGGCTACACCTTC
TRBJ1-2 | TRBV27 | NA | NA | CASSLSLRSYGYTF | TGTGCCAGCAGTTTATCCCTCAGGAGCTATGGCTACACCTTC